The T cell receptor beta chain under discussion was sequenced for a study of OX40 agonist ivuxolimab in advanced cancers. Using immunoSEQ multiplex PCR, the repertoire was profiled, and TCRdb retains in-frame clones only, with some absent. The repertoire holds roughly 79,000 clones, 70% to 90% seen once, with roughly 16% in the top ten. Whole-study results and caveats: Partly responding patients at 0.1-3.0 mg/kg showed some of the smallest clonal expansion.

The CDR3 runs to 17 residues. V shed 0 bases and J shed 0 bases, with 10 bases lying between them. The germline V gene has CDR1 SGHRS and CDR2 YFSETQ. On this clone itself: Its target is unknown.

The chain has TRBV5-1 and TRBJ2-6, with D maybe TRBD2 (5 bases). Sequencing used CD4+ or CD8+ T cells sorted from blood, obtained in a trial of the OX40 agonist ivuxolimab. The sequence derives from an adult with an advanced solid tumor such as melanoma, head and neck, liver or kidney cancer. This chain's CDR3 is CASSLGGHSSGANVLTF. The CDR3 DNA reads as TGCGCCAGCAGCTTGGGAGGGCACAGCTCTGGGGCCAACGTCCTGACTTTC.